The clone carrying this TCR beta chain showed up just a few times. Its cognate antigen is unknown. PBMCs were isolated at a quantity of at least 6.5 million per sample. It was with a sample-barcoded 5' primer and a J-beta primer mix that a second PCR of roughly 7 to 12 cycles was run. A single record per CDR3 protein comes from TCRdb applying MiXCR to the 5' RACE reads. The profile covers around 650,000 distinct CDR3 sequences, with approximately 29% appearing a single time and 15% taken by the ten largest. The data originate from a study of blood T cells in healthy people across ages. The germline V gene has CDR1 LNHDA and CDR2 SQIVND (reference sequence). This CDR3 spans 13 amino acids. V was trimmed by 9 bases and J by 1 base, leaving 12 bases between them. Study observations and caveats: Naive and antigen-experienced cells were not separated, limiting conclusive comparison. Per million T cells, TCR beta diversity dropped roughly linearly as age increased. Strongly correlated with naive T cell percentage was TCR beta diversity.

The TCR originated in a woman of 80 years or more in good health. This chain links TRBV19 with TRBJ2-5; perhaps TRBD1 as D (5 bases). The sequenced material came from blood. Here the CDR3 DNA reads TGTGCCAGCGCAGGGTCTGTCCAAGAGACCCAGTACTTC. It is translated as CASAGSVQETQYF. Based on the CDR3 plus reference TRBV19 and TRBJ2-5, the full variable domain is DGGITQSPKYLFRKEGQNVTLSCEQNLNHDAMYWYRQDPGQGLRLIYYSQIVNDFQKGDIAEGYSVSREKKESFPLTVTSAQKNPTAFYLCASAGSVQETQYFGPGTRLLVL.